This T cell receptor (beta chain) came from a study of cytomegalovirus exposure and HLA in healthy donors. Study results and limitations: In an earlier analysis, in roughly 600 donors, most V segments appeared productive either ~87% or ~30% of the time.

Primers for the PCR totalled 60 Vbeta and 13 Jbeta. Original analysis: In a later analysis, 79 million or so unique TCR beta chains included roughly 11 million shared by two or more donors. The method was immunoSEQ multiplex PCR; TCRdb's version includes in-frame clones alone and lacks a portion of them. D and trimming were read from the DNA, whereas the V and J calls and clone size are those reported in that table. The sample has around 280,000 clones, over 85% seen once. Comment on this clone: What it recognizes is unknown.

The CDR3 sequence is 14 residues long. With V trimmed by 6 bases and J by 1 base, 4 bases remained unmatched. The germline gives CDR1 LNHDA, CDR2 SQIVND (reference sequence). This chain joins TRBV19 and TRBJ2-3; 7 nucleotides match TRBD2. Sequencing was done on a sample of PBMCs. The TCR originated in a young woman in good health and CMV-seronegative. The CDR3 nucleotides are TGTGCCAGTAGAGCGGGACGCCGCACAGATACGCAGTATTTT. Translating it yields CASRAGRRTDTQYF.